Included here is one T cell receptor beta chain sequence, with context. In the authors' workflow: Nucleated cell counts were estimated from reference gene primer amplification. The data were produced by immunoSEQ multiplex PCR, yet TCRdb's version contains in-frame clones alone and is incomplete. The V and J calls and clone size were taken over from that table, and D and trimming were inferred from the DNA. The table lists more than 80,000 clones, under 90% of them singletons. This entry comes from a study of blood T cell repertoires in COVID-19. Study-level information: Both acute and convalescent COVID-19 samples were obtained from the United States, Italy and Spain.

CDR3 size: 14 residues. Trimming cost V 2 bases and J 2 bases, with 11 bases left between them. The germline V gene encodes CDR1 SGHNT and CDR2 YYREEE (reference sequence). This clonotype was sampled from a woman in her fifties or sixties with acute or convalescent COVID-19. Sequencing was carried out using peripheral blood. This chain uses TRBV5-4 with TRBJ2-7; the D gene is possibly TRBD2 (6 bases). The CDR3 DNA sequence: TGTGCCAGCAGCTTACGCGGGATGACCTACGAGCAGTACTTC. It codes for CASSLRGMTYEQYF.